This is a list of T cell receptor beta chains from one sample in a study of T cell responses to AZD1222 COVID-19 vaccine. The assay was immunoSEQ multiplex PCR, and TCRdb's table has in-frame clones only and misses some. In the table there are some 110,000 clones, roughly 91% of which are singletons. The sequencing here drew on peripheral blood, taken 28 days after the second AZD1222 dose. All receptors derive from an adult who received the AZD1222 COVID-19 vaccine. Both conserved end residues are part of each CDR3. D genes are given only for firm matches. The size field is filled for only some rows; it gives once, few, many or a size class.

d_call clone_size j_call v_call cdr3_aa cdr3_nt
NA NA TRBJ2-7 TRBV5-4 CASSPVGAHRSEQYF TGTGCCAGCAGCCCCGTGGGGGCGCATCGGTCCGAGCAGTACTTC
TRBD1 NA TRBJ2-7 TRBV7-3 CASSYGQAYEQYF TGTGCCAGCAGCTACGGACAGGCCTACGAGCAGTACTTC
TRBD1 once TRBJ1-5 TRBV6-2/TRBV6-3 CASSYTGGQPQHF TGTGCCAGCAGTTACACAGGGGGCCAGCCCCAGCATTTT
NA NA TRBJ1-4 TRBV10-3 CAISDGGRGTNEKLFF TGTGCCATCAGTGATGGGGGGCGCGGAACTAATGAAAAACTGTTTTTT
NA once TRBJ2-7 TRBV9 CASSVAPGTLGEQYF TGTGCCAGCAGCGTAGCTCCCGGGACTTTGGGAGAGCAGTACTTC
NA NA TRBJ2-7 TRBV5-1 CASSDWDGSYEQYF TGCGCCAGCAGTGACTGGGACGGCTCCTACGAGCAGTACTTC
NA NA TRBJ2-3 TRBV12-3/TRBV12-4 CASSVRGTDTQYF TGTGCCAGCAGTGTGCGGGGCACAGATACGCAGTATTTT
TRBD1 NA TRBJ2-4 TRBV2 CASSDQGARAKNIQYF TGTGCCAGCAGTGACCAGGGGGCGAGAGCCAAAAACATTCAGTACTTC
TRBD1 NA TRBJ2-7 TRBV30 CAWAGATGQVSYEQYF TGTGCCTGGGCCGGTGCAACTGGACAGGTGTCCTACGAGCAGTACTTC
NA NA TRBJ1-3 TRBV6-5 CASGPNNRAGNTIYF TGTGCCAGCGGACCCAATAACAGAGCTGGAAACACCATATATTTT
TRBD2 NA TRBJ2-3 TRBV5-5 CASRSGTSGTDTQYF TGTGCCAGCAGGTCCGGGACTAGCGGCACAGATACGCAGTATTTT
NA few TRBJ1-5 TRBV19 CASSSRDPGQPQHF TGTGCCAGTTCCTCTCGGGACCCGGGGCAGCCCCAGCATTTT
NA NA TRBJ2-2 TRBV7-8 CASSLALATGELFF TGTGCCAGCAGCTTAGCGCTGGCCACCGGGGAGCTGTTTTTT
TRBD1 NA TRBJ1-2 TRBV27 CASSLDRERDYGYTF TGTGCCAGCAGTCTCGACAGGGAAAGAGACTATGGCTACACCTTC
NA NA TRBJ2-5 TRBV2 CASSVQETQYF TGTGCCAGCAGTGTCCAAGAGACCCAGTACTTC
NA NA TRBJ2-7 TRBV4-2 CASSQDSGAAYEQYF TGTGCCAGCAGCCAAGACTCGGGGGCCGCCTACGAGCAGTACTTC
TRBD1 NA TRBJ1-5 TRBV7-8 CASRGTELQPQHF TGTGCCAGCCGAGGGACAGAACTTCAGCCCCAGCATTTT
NA NA TRBJ2-3 TRBV7-3 CASSSTQPATQYF TGTGCCAGCAGCTCCACCCAGCCGGCTACGCAGTATTTT
NA NA TRBJ1-6 TRBV20-1 CSASDASSYNSPLHF TGCAGTGCCAGTGACGCCAGCTCCTATAATTCACCCCTCCACTTT
NA NA TRBJ2-4 TRBV9 CACSASTGPKNIQYF TGTGCCTGCAGCGCTTCAACAGGGCCCAAAAACATTCAGTACTTC
NA once TRBJ1-5 TRBV7-2 CASSNRERGSNQPQHF TGTGCCAGCAGCAACAGGGAGAGGGGAAGCAATCAGCCCCAGCATTTT
NA few TRBJ2-7 TRBV11-2 CASSLDQGGFYEQYF TGTGCCAGCAGCTTAGATCAGGGGGGTTTTTACGAGCAGTACTTC
NA NA TRBJ1-1 TRBV3-1/TRBV3-2 CASSLEGVNTEAFF TGTGCCAGCAGTCTCGAGGGGGTGAACACTGAAGCTTTCTTT
NA NA TRBJ1-2 TRBV29-1 CSVEGQKSNYGYTF TGCAGCGTTGAAGGACAGAAATCTAACTATGGCTACACCTTC
NA NA TRBJ1-1 TRBV7-9 CASSRLQDEAFF TGTGCCAGCAGCCGCCTCCAGGATGAAGCTTTCTTT
TRBD1 NA TRBJ1-1 TRBV4-3 CASSQDRQGAEAFF TGCGCCAGCAGCCAAGATAGGCAGGGGGCTGAAGCTTTCTTT
NA few TRBJ1-2 TRBV7-9 CASSLDTIGYGYTF TGTGCCAGCAGCTTAGATACGATAGGCTATGGCTACACCTTC
NA NA TRBJ1-5 TRBV29-1 CSVGRAVNQPQHF TGCAGCGTTGGCAGGGCGGTCAATCAGCCCCAGCATTTT
TRBD2 NA TRBJ2-7 TRBV5-4 CASSLTSGVPYEQYF TGTGCCAGCAGCCTGACTAGCGGGGTTCCCTACGAGCAGTACTTC
NA NA TRBJ2-1 TRBV7-3 CASSPGRSSYNEQFF TGTGCCAGCAGCCCGGGGAGGAGCTCCTACAATGAGCAGTTCTTC
NA NA TRBJ1-5 TRBV19 CASSPQGGAQPQHF TGTGCCAGTAGCCCTCAAGGGGGGGCTCAGCCCCAGCATTTT
NA once TRBJ1-2 TRBV18 CASSQEQPPNYGYTF TGTGCCAGCTCACAGGAACAGCCCCCTAACTATGGCTACACCTTC
TRBD1 once TRBJ1-6 TRBV14 CASSQTSGQSSNSPLHF TGTGCCAGCAGCCAAACCTCGGGACAGTCGTCAAATTCACCCCTCCACTTT
NA NA TRBJ1-4 TRBV27 CASSLRQGSRAEKLFF TGTGCCAGCAGTTTACGTCAGGGATCGAGAGCTGAAAAACTGTTTTTT
TRBD1 NA TRBJ2-4 TRBV29-1 CSVEEGTGGNIQYF TGCAGCGTTGAGGAAGGGACAGGGGGAAACATTCAGTACTTC
NA NA TRBJ1-5 TRBV3-1/TRBV3-2 CASSPGWGLSNQPQHF TGTGCCAGCTCTCCCGGTTGGGGTCTTAGCAATCAGCCCCAGCATTTT
NA NA TRBJ2-7 TRBV25-1 CASTVGAGKLDYEQYF TGTGCCAGCACAGTCGGTGCGGGGAAGTTGGACTACGAGCAGTACTTC
TRBD1 NA TRBJ2-3 TRBV9 CASSSRTGGTDTQYF TGTGCCAGCAGCTCTCGGACAGGGGGCACAGATACGCAGTATTTT
TRBD1 NA TRBJ1-6 TRBV5-6 CASSLGAGGGSPLHF TGTGCCAGCAGCTTGGGAGCAGGGGGCGGTTCACCCCTCCACTTT
NA NA TRBJ1-5 TRBV4-2 CASSQEGVRGPGRSNQPQHF TGTGCCAGCAGCCAAGAAGGGGTGAGAGGCCCTGGTAGGAGCAATCAGCCCCAGCATTTT